Sequencing of this T cell receptor (beta chain) was carried out in a study of tumor-infiltrating lymphocytes in primary liver carcinoma. Study outcomes and limitations: Among top clones, only about 7.5-24% appeared in all five tumor regions.

Relative to its sample, this clonotype is medium-sized. Antigen: not known. RNA and DNA were co-extracted from roughly 20-30 mg of unsorted bulk tissue. The patients lived with chronic HBV infection and had not yet received any treatment. Researchers took samples from five separate regions of each tumor. TCR beta cDNA was prepared out of 500 ng total RNA by means of a constant-region primer. Generation of the TCR beta libraries relied on three nested multiplex PCR rounds using slightly modified ARM-PCR. TCRdb redid the calling of the multiplex PCR reads with MiXCR, one entry per CDR3 protein. The repertoire holds around 47,000 distinct CDR3 sequences, with 65% to 85% as singletons. The clonotype was recovered from a man in his forties with primary liver carcinoma and hepatitis B virus infection. Sequenced input: liver tumor tissue from sampling region 2. Subset described: tumor region T2, inferior pole.

CDR3 DNA: TGTGCCAGTTTCTCAGGCTGGAACTATGGCTACACCTTC. Amino acids: CASFSGWNYGYTF. The chain combines TRBV6-5 with TRBJ1-2; D unresolved. V dropped 9 bases and J dropped 2 bases, with 13 bases sitting between them. This CDR3 contains 13 residues. In germline, CDR1 is MNHEY, CDR2 SVGAGI.